The present T cell receptor (beta chain) was sequenced within a study of Ad26.COV2.S vaccination and SARS-CoV-2 variants. CDR3 length: 14 residues. Germline V gene sequence: CDR1 SSHAT, CDR2 FNYEAQ (reference sequence). Treatment reported: approximately 18 received Ad26.COV2.S at low or high dose, single or two shots; five or six received placebo; per-sample allocation not given. The samples were gathered on day 63 after the first injection of vaccine or placebo. TCRdb's copy holds only in-frame clones and misses some; the assay was immunoSEQ multiplex PCR. Of some 320,000 clones listed, approximately 86% were seen once; the top ten hold roughly 2.1%. Notes on this clone: An end of the junction differs from the germline gene, which may be a read error.

This clonotype was obtained from a person between 18 and 65 years old who received the Ad26.COV2.S COVID-19 vaccine or a placebo. This chain joins TRBV7-7 and TRBJ2-5; D unresolved. The specimen was peripheral blood, collected in a trial of Ad26.COV2.S vaccine versus placebo. CDR3 DNA: TGTGCTAGCAGCTTAGAGCAACTACCGGGGACCCAGTACTTC. Translated: CASSLEQLPGTQYF.